This TCR beta chain was profiled in a study of response to subunit inactivated influenza vaccine. Whole-study results and caveats: It was the authors' suggestion that each seasonal influenza vaccination recruits few new T cells.

TCRdb re-called the RT-PCR reads with MiXCR, one entry per CDR3 protein. Counted here are 800,000 or so distinct CDR3 sequences, 21% occurring once; the ten biggest clones make up 10%. This clonotype was detected a few times. The target antigen is unknown. Germline trimming cut 8 bases from V and 6 bases from J; bases unmatched to any gene: 13. Per germline, CDR1 SEHNR and CDR2 FQNEAQ (reference sequence). CDR3 size: 15 residues. V gene TRBV7-9 combines with J gene TRBJ2-3; 8 bases fit TRBD1. The sequences come from PBMCs from blood, collected 5 days after vaccination. The sequence came from a man aged 50 to 59 who received an inactivated influenza vaccine. CDR3 region: CASVFAGGSSDTQYF. The CDR3 nucleotides are TGTGCCAGCGTCTTTGCAGGGGGCTCATCTGATACGCAGTATTTT.